The next 9 T cell receptor beta chains were all read from a single sample in a study of cytomegalovirus exposure and HLA in healthy donors. In the PCR, 60 Vbeta and 13 Jbeta primers were used. Assay: immunoSEQ multiplex PCR; the TCRdb copy retains only in-frame clones and omits some. Counted here are more than 95,000 clones, 75% to 80% occurring once; the ten biggest clones make up roughly 3.5%. Sequencing was done on a sample of PBMCs. Receptor source: a middle-aged man in good health and CMV-seronegative.

This chain connects TRBV11-3 to TRBJ1-1, with D maybe TRBD1 (6 bases). Deletions cut 5 bases from V and 5 bases from J, with 12 bases between. The CDR3 extends over 13 amino acids. Germline CDR1 is SGHNT and CDR2 is YENEEA. The CDR3 region is CASSLYRETEAFF. CDR3 nucleotides: TGTGCCAGCAGCCTTTACAGGGAGACTGAAGCTTTCTTT.

The table lists this clone with a few counts. This chain links TRBV11-2 with TRBJ1-1; no clear D. The ends were cut back, 0 bases at V and 6 bases at J, with 5 bases in the middle. Germline CDR1 SGHAT, CDR2 FQNNGV. The CDR3 contains 12 residues. CDR3 in DNA: TGTGCCAGCAGCTTAGATCGCGCTGAAGCTTTCTTT. Protein: CASSLDRAEAFF.

The chain is built from TRBV19 and TRBJ2-7, with 9 bases fitting TRBD1. Germline lookup yields CDR1 LNHDA and CDR2 SQIVND (reference sequence). The V segment lost 4 bases and the J segment 5 bases; nucleotides outside the gene matches: 9. This CDR3 has 15 residues. The CDR3 DNA reads TGTGCCAGTAGTAATCCTGGGACAGGGCAACACGAGCAGTACTTC. This encodes CASSNPGTGQHEQYF.

The chain joins TRBV19 to TRBJ2-2, with a tentative D call TRBD1 (6 bases). CDR1 and CDR2 (germline): LNHDA, SQIVND (reference sequence). CDR3 length: 16 amino acids. Trimming pared 3 bases from V and 3 bases from J, leaving 14 bases between. The CDR3 DNA sequence: TGTGCCAGTAGTATGTCTCCAGGGGTGGACACCGGGGAGCTGTTTTTT. Translation: CASSMSPGVDTGELFF.

This clone was counted a few times. This chain joins TRBV5-6 and TRBJ2-5, with 7 bases lining up with TRBD1. After removal of 2 bases from V and 4 bases from J, the junction contained 2 bases not matched to a gene. CDR3 length equals 13 residues. Germline CDR1 and CDR2: SGHDT and YYEEEE. DNA of the CDR3: TGTGCCAGCAGCTTAGGGACAGTAGAGACCCAGTACTTC. The encoded protein is CASSLGTVETQYF.

V and J are TRBV11-2 and TRBJ2-7; possible D gene TRBD2, 7 bases. V gave up 0 bases and J gave up 0 bases, with 12 bases separating them. Germline V CDR1 and CDR2: SGHAT, FQNNGV. The CDR3 spans 16 residues. The CDR3, as DNA: TGTGCCAGCAGCTTAGATAAGGGGGAGGGCTCCTACGAGCAGTACTTC. This translates into CASSLDKGEGSYEQYF. Based on the CDR3 plus reference TRBV11-2 and TRBJ2-7, the full variable domain is EAGVAQSPRYKIIEKRQSVAFWCNPISGHATLYWYQQILGQGPKLLIQFQNNGVVDDSQLPKDRFSAERLKGVDSTLKIQPAKLEDSAVYLCASSLDKGEGSYEQYFGPGTRLTVT.

In its sample, this clone was seen once. The CDR3 protein is CASSLATAINEQFF. CDR3 nucleotides: TGTGCCAGCAGCTTAGCCACTGCAATCAATGAGCAGTTCTTC. This chain uses TRBV11-3 with TRBJ2-1; D is ambiguous. Trimming left V 1 base short and J 6 bases short, with 10 bases between. The CDR3 runs to 14 residues. Germline V gene sequence: CDR1 SGHNT, CDR2 YENEEA.

This clone was picked up one time. The chain is built from TRBV7-2 and TRBJ2-2; D is perhaps TRBD2 (5 bases). The CDR3 is made up of 15 amino acids. Between the trimmed V and J ends, which lost 5 bases and 1 base, there was a span of 11 bases. Per germline, CDR1 SGHTA and CDR2 FQGNSA. CDR3 coding DNA: TGTGCCAGCAGCCCCGGACTCGAGAACACCGGGGAGCTGTTTTTT. Translating it yields CASSPGLENTGELFF.

V usage is TRBV5-6 and J usage is TRBJ1-2; D unresolved. In germline, CDR1 is SGHDT, CDR2 YYEEEE. CDR3 length equals 15 residues. V lost 1 base to trimming and J lost 5 bases, with 15 bases between them. The CDR3 sequence: CASSLSAASLYGYTF. The CDR3 DNA sequence: TGTGCCAGCAGCTTGTCCGCGGCGAGTCTGTATGGCTACACCTTC. Using reference TRBV5-6 and TRBJ1-2 for the parts outside the CDR3, the full variable domain is DAGVTQSPTHLIKTRGQQVTLRCSPKSGHDTVSWYQQALGQGPQFIFQYYEEEERQRGNFPDRFSGHQFPNYSSELNVNALLLGDSALYLCASSLSAASLYGYTFGSGTRLTVV.